This TCR beta chain was obtained from a study of response to subunit inactivated influenza vaccine. Study-level points and caveats: Authors suggested each seasonal influenza vaccination recruits few new T cells.

As to this clonotype: Antigen unknown.

The CDR3 is made up of 16 amino acids. V was pared by 2 bases and J by 0 bases, with 11 bases between. Via MiXCR, TCRdb re-called the RT-PCR reads, giving one row per CDR3 protein. Among about 570,000 distinct CDR3 sequences listed, approximately 12% were seen once. The sequence was collected from a man between 50 and 59 years old who received an inactivated influenza vaccine. The sample in question was PBMCs from blood, obtained on the day of vaccination. This rearrangement joins TRBV12-3 or TRBV12-4 to TRBJ2-4; D gene unclear. DNA for the CDR3: TGTGCCAGCAGTTTATACTACGGCTTAGCCAAAAACATTCAGTACTTC. Protein product: CASSLYYGLAKNIQYF.